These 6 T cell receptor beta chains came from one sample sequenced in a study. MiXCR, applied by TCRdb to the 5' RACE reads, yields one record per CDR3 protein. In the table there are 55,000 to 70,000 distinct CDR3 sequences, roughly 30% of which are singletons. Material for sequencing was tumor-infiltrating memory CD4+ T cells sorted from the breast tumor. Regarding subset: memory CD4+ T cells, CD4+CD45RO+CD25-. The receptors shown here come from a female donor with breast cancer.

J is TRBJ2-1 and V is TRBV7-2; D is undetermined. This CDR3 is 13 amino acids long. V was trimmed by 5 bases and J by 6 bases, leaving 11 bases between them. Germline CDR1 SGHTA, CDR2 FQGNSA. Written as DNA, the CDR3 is TGTGCCAGCAGCCCCCCCTCGCGCAATGAGCAGTTCTTC. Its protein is CASSPPSRNEQFF. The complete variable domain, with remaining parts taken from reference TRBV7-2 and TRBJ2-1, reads GAGVSQSPSNKVTEKGKDVELRCDPISGHTALYWYRQSLGQGLEFLIYFQGNSAPDKSGLPSDRFSAERTGGSVSTLTIQRTQQEDSAVYLCASSPPSRNEQFFGPGTRLTVL.

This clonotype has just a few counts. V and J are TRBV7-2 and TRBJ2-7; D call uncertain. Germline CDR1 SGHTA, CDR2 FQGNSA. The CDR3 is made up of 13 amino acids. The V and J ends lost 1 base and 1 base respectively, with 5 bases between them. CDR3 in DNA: TGTGCCAGCAGCTTAGACAGATCCTACGAGCAGTACTTC. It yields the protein CASSLDRSYEQYF.

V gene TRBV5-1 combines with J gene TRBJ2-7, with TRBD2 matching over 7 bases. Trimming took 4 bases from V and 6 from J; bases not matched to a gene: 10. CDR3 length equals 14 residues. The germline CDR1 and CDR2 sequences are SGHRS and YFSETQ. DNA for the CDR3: TGCGCCAGCAGCCCCCTGACGGGGGGTGGCGAGCAGTACTTC. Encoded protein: CASSPLTGGGEQYF.

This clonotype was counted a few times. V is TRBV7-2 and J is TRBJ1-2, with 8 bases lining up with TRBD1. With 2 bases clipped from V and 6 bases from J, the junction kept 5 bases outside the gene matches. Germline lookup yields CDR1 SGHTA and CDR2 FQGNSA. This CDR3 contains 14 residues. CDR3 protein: CASSLQGAGNGYTF. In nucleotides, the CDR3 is TGTGCCAGCAGCTTACAGGGGGCTGGTAATGGCTACACCTTC.

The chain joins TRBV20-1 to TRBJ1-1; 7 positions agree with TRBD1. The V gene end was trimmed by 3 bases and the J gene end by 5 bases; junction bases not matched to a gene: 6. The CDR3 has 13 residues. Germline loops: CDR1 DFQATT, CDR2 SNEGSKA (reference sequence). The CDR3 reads CSASSGGRTEAFF. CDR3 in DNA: TGCAGTGCTAGTTCAGGGGGGAGAACTGAAGCTTTCTTT.

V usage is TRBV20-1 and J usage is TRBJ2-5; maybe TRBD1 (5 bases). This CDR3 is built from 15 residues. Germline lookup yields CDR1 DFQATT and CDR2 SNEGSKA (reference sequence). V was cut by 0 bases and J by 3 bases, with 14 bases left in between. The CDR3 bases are TGCAGTGCTAGAGATCAACGGACACAAAAAGAGACCCAGTACTTC. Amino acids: CSARDQRTQKETQYF.